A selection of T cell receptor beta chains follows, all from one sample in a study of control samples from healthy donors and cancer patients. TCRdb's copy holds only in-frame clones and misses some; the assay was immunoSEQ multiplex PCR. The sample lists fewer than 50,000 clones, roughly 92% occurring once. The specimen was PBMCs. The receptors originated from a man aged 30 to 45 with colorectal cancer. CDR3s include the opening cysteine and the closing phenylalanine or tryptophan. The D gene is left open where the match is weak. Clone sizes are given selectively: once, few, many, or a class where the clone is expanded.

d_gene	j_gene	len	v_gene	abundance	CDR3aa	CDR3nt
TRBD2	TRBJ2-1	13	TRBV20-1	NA	CSASLRGGNEQFF	TGCAGTGCTAGTCTGCGGGGGGGCAATGAGCAGTTCTTC
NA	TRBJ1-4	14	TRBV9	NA	CASSVEGSPEKLFF	TGTGCCAGCAGCGTGGAGGGCTCTCCGGAAAAACTGTTTTTT
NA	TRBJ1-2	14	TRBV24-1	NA	CATSEPGRTYGYTF	TGTGCCACCAGTGAGCCCGGACGAACCTATGGCTACACCTTC
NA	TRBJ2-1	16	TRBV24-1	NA	CATSDATSIWVDEQFF	TGTGCCACCAGTGACGCGACTAGTATTTGGGTGGATGAGCAGTTCTTC
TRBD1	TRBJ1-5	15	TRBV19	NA	CASSTSGGFYQPQHF	TGTGCCAGTAGTACCTCAGGGGGCTTTTATCAGCCCCAGCATTTT
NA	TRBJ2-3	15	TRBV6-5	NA	CASRWDFRGTDTQYF	TGTGCCAGCAGGTGGGATTTCCGAGGCACAGATACGCAGTATTTT
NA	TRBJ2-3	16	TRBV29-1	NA	CSVGGRGTAGTDTQYF	TGCAGCGTTGGAGGACGAGGGACGGCGGGCACAGATACGCAGTATTTT
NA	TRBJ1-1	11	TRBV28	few	CATRGQGEAFF	TGTGCCACAAGAGGGCAGGGTGAAGCTTTCTTT
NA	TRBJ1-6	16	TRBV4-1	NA	CASSPTVDRPYSPLHF	TGCGCCAGCAGCCCTACAGTAGACAGACCCTATTCACCCCTCCACTTT
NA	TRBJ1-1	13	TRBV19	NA	CASTYSVNTEAFF	TGTGCCAGTACCTACAGTGTGAACACTGAAGCTTTCTTT
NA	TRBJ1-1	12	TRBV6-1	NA	CASSESFREAFF	TGTGCCAGCAGTGAAAGCTTCCGGGAAGCTTTCTTT
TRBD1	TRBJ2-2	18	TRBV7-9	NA	CASSSLIIRTGIAGELFF	TGTGCCAGCAGCTCCCTAATAATCAGGACAGGGATAGCCGGGGAGCTGTTTTTT
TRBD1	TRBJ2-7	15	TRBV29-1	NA	CSVGPTGTGIGEQYF	TGCAGCGTTGGACCCACCGGGACAGGGATCGGCGAGCAGTACTTC
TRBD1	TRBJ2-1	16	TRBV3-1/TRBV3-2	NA	CASSLGARQGSNEQFF	TGTGCCAGCAGCCTTGGCGCGAGACAGGGGAGTAATGAGCAGTTCTTC
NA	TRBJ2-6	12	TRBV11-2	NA	CASSLAGHHGTF	TGTGCCAGCAGCTTAGCTGGACACCATGGGACTTTC
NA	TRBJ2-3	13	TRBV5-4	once	CASSPNVPPTQYF	TGTGCCAGCAGCCCTAATGTCCCTCCCACGCAGTATTTT
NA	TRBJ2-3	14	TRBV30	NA	CAWSRGGGTDTQYF	TGTGCCTGGAGTAGAGGCGGGGGCACAGATACGCAGTATTTT
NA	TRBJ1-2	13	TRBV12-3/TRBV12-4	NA	CASSQYPNYGYTF	TGTGCCAGCAGCCAATACCCAAACTATGGCTACACCTTC
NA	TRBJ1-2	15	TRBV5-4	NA	CASSLSASANYGYTF	TGTGCCAGCAGCTTATCGGCGTCTGCTAACTATGGCTACACCTTC
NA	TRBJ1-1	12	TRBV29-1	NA	CSVDQGRTEAFF	TGCAGCGTTGATCAGGGGAGAACTGAAGCTTTCTTT
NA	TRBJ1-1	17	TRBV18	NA	CASSPFLEKLFGSEAFF	TGTGCCAGCTCACCTTTCCTGGAAAAGTTATTTGGCTCTGAAGCTTTCTTT
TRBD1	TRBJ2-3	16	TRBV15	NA	CATSRKPGQGTDTQYF	TGTGCCACCAGCAGAAAACCGGGACAGGGTACAGATACGCAGTATTTT
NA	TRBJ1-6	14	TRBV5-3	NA	CARSLDRSNSPLHF	TGTGCCAGAAGCTTAGACAGGTCGAATTCACCCCTCCACTTT
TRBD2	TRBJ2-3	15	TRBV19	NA	CASSRTSDSTDTQYF	TGTGCCAGTAGTCGGACTAGCGACTCCACAGATACGCAGTATTTT
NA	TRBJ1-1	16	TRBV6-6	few	CASSYSVGRMNTEAFF	TGTGCCAGCAGTTACTCTGTGGGACGTATGAACACTGAAGCTTTCTTT